The source of this TCR beta chain is a study of blood T cell repertoires in COVID-19. CDR1 is SEHNR and CDR2 is FQNEAQ in the germline V gene (reference sequence). The length of the CDR3 is 15 residues. J lost 5 bases, V lost 1 base, and 5 bases had no gene match. Repertoires were generated with immunoSEQ multiplex PCR, while TCRdb's copy carries only in-frame clones and drops some. The sample includes over 100,000 clones, about four fifths of them seen just once. Sequencing was carried out using peripheral blood. This sequence was found in a man aged 60-69 years with active or convalescent COVID-19. The rearrangement links TRBV7-9 to TRBJ2-1; 7 bases map to TRBD2. In DNA form, the CDR3 reads TGTGCCAGCAGCTTAGGGCGGGAGAGGGACAATGAGCAGTTCTTC. Residues: CASSLGRERDNEQFF.